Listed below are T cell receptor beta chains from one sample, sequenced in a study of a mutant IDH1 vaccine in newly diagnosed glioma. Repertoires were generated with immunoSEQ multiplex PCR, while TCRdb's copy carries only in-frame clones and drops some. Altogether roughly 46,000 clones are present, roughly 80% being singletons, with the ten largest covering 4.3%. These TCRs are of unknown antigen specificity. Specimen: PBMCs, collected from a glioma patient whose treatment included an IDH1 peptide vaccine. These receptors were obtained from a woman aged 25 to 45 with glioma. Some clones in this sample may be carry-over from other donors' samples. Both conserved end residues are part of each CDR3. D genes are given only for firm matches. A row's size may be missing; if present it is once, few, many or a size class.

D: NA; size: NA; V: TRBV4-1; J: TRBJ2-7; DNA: TGCGCCAGCAGCCTAGAACCGACGGGGTACGAGCAGTACTTC; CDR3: CASSLEPTGYEQYF
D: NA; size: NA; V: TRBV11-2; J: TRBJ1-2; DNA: TGTGCCAGCAGTCCCCCGGTACAGGCGAACTATGGCTACACCTTC; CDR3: CASSPPVQANYGYTF
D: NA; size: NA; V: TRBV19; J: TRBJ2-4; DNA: TGTGCCAGTAACCCCCCAGGCGGTCTAGCCAAAAACATTCAGTACTTC; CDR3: CASNPPGGLAKNIQYF
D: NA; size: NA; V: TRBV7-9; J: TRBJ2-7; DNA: TGTGCCAGCAGCTACTCAGGATTATATTACGAGCAGTACTTC; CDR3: CASSYSGLYYEQYF
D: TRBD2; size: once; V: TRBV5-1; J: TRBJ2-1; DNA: TGCGCCAGCAGCGTTGCAGCGGGGTCCAGCTCCTACAATGAGCAGTTCTTC; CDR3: CASSVAAGSSSYNEQFF
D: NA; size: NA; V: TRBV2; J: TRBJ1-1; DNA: TGTGCCAGCAGTAAGGGGACCGGGACGGTGAACACTGAAGCTTTCTTT; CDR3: CASSKGTGTVNTEAFF
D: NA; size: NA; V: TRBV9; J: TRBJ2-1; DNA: TGTGCCAGCAGCGGTGGGGCGGGGAGCTCCTACAATGAGCAGTTCTTC; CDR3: CASSGGAGSSYNEQFF
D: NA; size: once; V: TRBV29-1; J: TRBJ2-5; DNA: TGCAGCGTTGAAGGGACAGAAGTCGGGACCCAGTACTTC; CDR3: CSVEGTEVGTQYF
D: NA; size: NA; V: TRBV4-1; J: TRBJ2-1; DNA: TGCGCCAGCAGCCAAGGAATCGGGGGTTTCAATGAGCAGTTCTTC; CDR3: CASSQGIGGFNEQFF
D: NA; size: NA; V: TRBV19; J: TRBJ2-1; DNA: TGTGCCAGTAGCCCCTTAGGAGCGGGCTCCTACAATGAGCAGTTCTTC; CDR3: CASSPLGAGSYNEQFF
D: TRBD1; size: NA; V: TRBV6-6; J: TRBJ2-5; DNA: TGTGCCAGCAGTACGAGGGACAGGGCGGAGACCCAGTACTTC; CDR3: CASSTRDRAETQYF
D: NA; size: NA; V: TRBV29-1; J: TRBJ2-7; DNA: TGCAGCGTTTTGGGGGACTTTACCTACGAGCAGTACTTC; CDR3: CSVLGDFTYEQYF
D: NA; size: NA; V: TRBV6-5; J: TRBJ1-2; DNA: TGTGCCAGCAGTTACTCACCGGCTAACTATGGCTACACCTTC; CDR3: CASSYSPANYGYTF
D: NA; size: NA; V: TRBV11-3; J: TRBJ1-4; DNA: TGTGCCAGCAGTTTAGGGCTTAATGAAAAACTGTTTTTT; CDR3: CASSLGLNEKLFF
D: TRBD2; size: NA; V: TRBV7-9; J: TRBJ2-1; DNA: TGTGCCAGCAGCGAGTGGCTAGCGGGAGCGGTTGAGCAGTTCTTC; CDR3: CASSEWLAGAVEQFF
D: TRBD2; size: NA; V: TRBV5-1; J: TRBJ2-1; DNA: TGCGCCAGCAGTTTATACCCGCCGGTGCGGGAGGGAGGGGAGCAGTTCTTC; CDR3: CASSLYPPVREGGEQFF
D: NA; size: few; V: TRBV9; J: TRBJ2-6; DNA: TGTGCCAGCAGCGACCAGGTCGGGGGGCACAGCCCCTCTGGGGCCAACGTCCTGACTTTC; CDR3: CASSDQVGGHSPSGANVLTF
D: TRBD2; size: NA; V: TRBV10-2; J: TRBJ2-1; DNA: TGCGCCAGCAGTGAGTCCTCTAGCGGGTCAGGTGAGCAGTTCTTC; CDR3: CASSESSSGSGEQFF
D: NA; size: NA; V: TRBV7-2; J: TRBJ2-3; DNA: TGTGCCAGCAGCTTAGGGTACGGGAGAGGTACAGATACGCAGTATTTT; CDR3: CASSLGYGRGTDTQYF
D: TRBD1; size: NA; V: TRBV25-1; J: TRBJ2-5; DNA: TGTGCCAGCAGTGATGTCGGGACAGGGCGCCAAGAGACCCAGTACTTC; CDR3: CASSDVGTGRQETQYF
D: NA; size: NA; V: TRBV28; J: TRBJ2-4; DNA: TGTGCCAGCGGCGGGACGCGGGGTTACAAAAACATTCAGTACTTC; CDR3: CASGGTRGYKNIQYF
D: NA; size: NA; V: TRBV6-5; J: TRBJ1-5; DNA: TGTGCCAGCAGTTACGGCGGGAATCAGCCCCAGCATTTT; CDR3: CASSYGGNQPQHF
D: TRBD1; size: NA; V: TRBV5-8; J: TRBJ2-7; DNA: TGTGCCAGCAGCTTGGGGGACAGGGGGCGAAGTGAGCAGTACTTC; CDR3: CASSLGDRGRSEQYF
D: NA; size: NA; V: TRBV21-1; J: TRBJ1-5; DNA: TGTGCCAGCAGCAAAGTTAACAGGGTGAATCAGCCCCAGCATTTT; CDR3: CASSKVNRVNQPQHF
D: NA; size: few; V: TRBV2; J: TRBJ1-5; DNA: TGTGCCAGCAGTGAAGGGGGCGCCCAGCATTTT; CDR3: CASSEGGAQHF
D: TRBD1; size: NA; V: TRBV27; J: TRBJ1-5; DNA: TGTGCCAGTTCCTACAGGGGGGGACAGCCCCAGCATTTT; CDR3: CASSYRGGQPQHF
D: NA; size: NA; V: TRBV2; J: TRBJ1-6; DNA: TGTGCCAGCAATCGAGCCCCGAACAGGGTTGATAATTCACCCCTCCACTTT; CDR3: CASNRAPNRVDNSPLHF
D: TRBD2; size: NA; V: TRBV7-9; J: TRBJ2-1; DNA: TGTGCCAGCAGCTTGGGACTAGCGAGGGTTGAGTTCTTC; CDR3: CASSLGLARVEFF
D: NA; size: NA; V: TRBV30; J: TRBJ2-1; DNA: TGTGCCTGGAGTGTACTCGGCGCCAGGGGCGTGGGTGAGCAGTTCTTC; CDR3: CAWSVLGARGVGEQFF
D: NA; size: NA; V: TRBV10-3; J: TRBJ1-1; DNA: TGTGCCATCAGGGGGGAGGGCTTGAACACTGAAGCTTTCTTT; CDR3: CAIRGEGLNTEAFF
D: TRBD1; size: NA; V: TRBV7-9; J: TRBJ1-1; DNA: TGTGCCAGCAGCTCACAGGGGGAGTACACTGAAGCTTTCTTT; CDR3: CASSSQGEYTEAFF
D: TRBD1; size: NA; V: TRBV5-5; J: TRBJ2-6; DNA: TGTGCCAGCAGCTCTCTACAGGGGGCAGGGGCCAACGTCCTGACTTTC; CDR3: CASSSLQGAGANVLTF
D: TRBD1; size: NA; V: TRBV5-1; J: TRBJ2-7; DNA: TGCGCCAGCAGTCCCCAGGGGGTCGTCGAGCAGTACTTC; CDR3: CASSPQGVVEQYF
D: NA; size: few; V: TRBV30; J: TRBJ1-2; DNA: TGTGCCTGGAGTGTAGAGGGGAGGGATGGCTACACCTTC; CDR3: CAWSVEGRDGYTF
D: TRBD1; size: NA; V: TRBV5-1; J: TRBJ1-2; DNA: TGCGCCAGCAGCTTAATGGGGACAGAATATGTTGGAGACTATGGCTACACCTTC; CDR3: CASSLMGTEYVGDYGYTF
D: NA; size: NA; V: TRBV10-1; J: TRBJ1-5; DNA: TGCGCCAGCAGTGAGTCGGTTCCGGCGAGCACTGAAAAGCATAGCAATCAGCCCCAGCATTTT; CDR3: CASSESVPASTEKHSNQPQHF
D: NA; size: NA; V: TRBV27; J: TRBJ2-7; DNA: TGTGCCAGCAGTCCCTTCGGGGGGCCTTACGAGCAGTACTTC; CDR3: CASSPFGGPYEQYF